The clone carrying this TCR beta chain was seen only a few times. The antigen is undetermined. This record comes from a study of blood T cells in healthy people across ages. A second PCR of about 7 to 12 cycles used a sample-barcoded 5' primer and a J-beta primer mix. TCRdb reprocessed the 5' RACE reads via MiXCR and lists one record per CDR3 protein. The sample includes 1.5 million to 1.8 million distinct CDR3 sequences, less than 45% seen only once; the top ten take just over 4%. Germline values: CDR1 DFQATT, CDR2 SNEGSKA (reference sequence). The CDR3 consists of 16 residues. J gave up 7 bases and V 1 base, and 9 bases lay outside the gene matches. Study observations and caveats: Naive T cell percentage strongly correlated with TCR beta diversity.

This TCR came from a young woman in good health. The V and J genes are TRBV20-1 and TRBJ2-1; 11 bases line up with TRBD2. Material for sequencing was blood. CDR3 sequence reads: CSARALGLAGSNEQFF. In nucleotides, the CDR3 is TGCAGTGCTAGAGCCTTAGGACTAGCGGGTTCGAATGAGCAGTTCTTC.